This TCR beta chain was recovered during a study of vaccination effects on CD4 cells after COVID-19. With regard to this clone: As yet, its antigen is unknown.

With the ViraFEST assay, the study expanded antigen-specific CD4+ T cells using viral peptide pools, then sequenced them. Having been cultured for around nine days, the cells underwent CD4+ T cell isolation. Two doses of either BNT162b2 or mRNA-1273 were given to each participant. Vaccine recipients, nucleocapsid antibody negative, had no prior SARS-CoV-2 infection. IL-2 at 8 to 10 IU/ml and peptides at roughly 10 ug/ml were added to cultured PBMC, approximately 2 million per well. The repertoire was sequenced with immunoSEQ multiplex PCR; TCRdb's copy has only in-frame clones and lacks some. Of around 15,000 clones listed, more than 75% are singletons. V lost 1 base and J lost 2, with 8 bases in between. The CDR3 length is 14 residues. CDR1 and CDR2 from the germline V gene are SGHTA and FQGNSA.

The sample was CD4+ T cells from PBMCs cultured with HCoV-NL63 spike peptides, taken after COVID-19 vaccination. This TCR came from a human donor who received a COVID-19 vaccine. The rearrangement links TRBV7-2 to TRBJ2-5; no clear D. CDR3 nucleotide sequence: TGTGCCAGCAGCTTAGTAGTAGGACAAGAGACCCAGTACTTC. Translated: CASSLVVGQETQYF.